This TCR beta chain was recorded in a study of shared clonotypes between healthy human individuals. About the research overall: Three plates each covered CD4 naive and memory; CD8 naive two, CD8 memory one.

Each subset's genomic DNA was shared equally among a number of immunoSEQ plates. Assay: immunoSEQ multiplex PCR; the TCRdb copy retains only in-frame clones and omits some. This sample has approximately 980,000 clones; 70% to 85% occur once, and the top ten carry around 1.4%. Study-level points and caveats: How much donors shared clonotypes was expected to be affected by sequencing depth.

This CDR3 is 15 amino acids long. The germline CDR1 and CDR2 sequences are SGHDT and YYEEEE. The V end lost 5 bases, the J end lost 5 bases, and 14 bases lay between the germline ends. On this clone: Its antigen is not known.

The chain employs TRBV5-6 and TRBJ1-6, with unresolved D. The specimen sequenced was memory CD4+ T cells sorted from blood. Subset indicated: CD45RA-negative fraction. This sequence was found in a man aged 18 to 30 in good health. The CDR3 protein is CASSILHVDNSPLHF. DNA for the CDR3: TGTGCCAGCAGTATCCTACACGTAGATAATTCACCCCTCCACTTT.